The T cell receptor beta chain under discussion was sequenced for a study of OX40 agonist ivuxolimab in advanced cancers. Study-wide background: The patients' treatment was ivuxolimab, an agonistic anti-OX40 (CD134) antibody. Dosing consisted of intravenous ivuxolimab at 0.01 to 10 mg/kg every 2 weeks.

Libraries were prepared by immunoSEQ multiplex PCR; TCRdb keeps only in-frame clonotypes and omits some of them. This table has 8,500 to 10,000 clones, around 70% appearing once. About this clone: The target antigen is unknown.

General study findings and limits: Doses of 0.1 to 3.0 mg/kg were accompanied by clonal expansion of CD4+ and CD8+ blood T cells by week 6.

Individuals having autoimmune disease history or systemic immunosuppression were not enrolled. Germline values: CDR1 LNHDA, CDR2 SQIVND (reference sequence). V gave up 7 bases and J gave up 3 bases, with 12 bases separating them. This CDR3 spans 13 amino acids. Sequenced here: CD4+ or CD8+ T cells sorted from blood, sampled in a trial of the OX40 agonist ivuxolimab. The receptor was isolated from an adult with an advanced solid tumor such as melanoma, head and neck, liver or kidney cancer. The rearrangement links TRBV19 to TRBJ1-1; the D gene is possibly TRBD1 (5 bases). DNA of the CDR3: TGTGCCAGTATCCCCGGGGCCTACACTGAAGCTTTCTTT. Amino acid sequence: CASIPGAYTEAFF.